Below, 6 T cell receptor beta chains from the same sample are listed, as sequenced in a study of shared clonotypes between healthy human individuals. TCRdb's table, derived via immunoSEQ multiplex PCR, lists solely in-frame clones and lacks some. Of around 2.1 million clones in the sample, around 93% were seen once. Naive CD8 isolation took CD45RO-negative cells positively selected for CCR7 and excluded terminally differentiated effector memory CD45RA+ cells. Input material: naive CD8+ T cells from PBMCs. Every receptor here comes from a man aged 18 to 30 in good health. Some clones in this sample may be carry-over from other donors' samples.

This chain links TRBV19 with TRBJ2-3; 10 bases agree with TRBD2. CDR1 LNHDA and CDR2 SQIVND come from the germline V gene (reference sequence). This CDR3 has 16 residues. J was trimmed by 1 base and V by 4 bases; bases with no gene match: 5. CDR3 bases: TGTGCCAGTAGTAGAGCGGGAGGGCCCCGCACAGATACGCAGTATTTT. It yields the protein CASSRAGGPRTDTQYF.

The chain uses TRBV28 and TRBJ1-6; 9 nucleotides agree with TRBD1. With 2 bases clipped from V and 11 bases from J, the junction kept 4 bases outside the gene matches. Germline lookup yields CDR1 MDHEN and CDR2 SYDVKM. This CDR3 has 14 amino acids. CDR3: CASSLGTGIPPLHF. As DNA, the CDR3 is TGTGCCAGCAGTTTAGGGACAGGGATTCCACCCCTCCACTTT.

The V call is TRBV11-2, the J call TRBJ2-1; D uncertain. Germline V gene sequence: CDR1 SGHAT, CDR2 FQNNGV. V dropped 8 bases and J dropped 0 bases, with 14 bases sitting between them. CDR3 size: 15 residues. For the CDR3, the DNA is TGTGCCAGCCGCGACCCAAGGGTCTCCTACAATGAGCAGTTCTTC. This sequence encodes CASRDPRVSYNEQFF.

The CDR3 nucleotides read TGCGCCAGCAGCCAAGTAGTCGATATAGGGACAGGAGAAGGTGAGCAGTTCTTC. Amino acid sequence: CASSQVVDIGTGEGEQFF. This rearrangement joins TRBV4-1 to TRBJ2-1; 8 positions agree with TRBD1. V lost 1 base and J lost 9; bases outside the gene matches: 17. Germline assignment: CDR1 MGHRA and CDR2 YSYEKL. CDR3 size: 18 residues.

With regard to this clone: Other DNA sequences in this sample translate to the same CDR3. The J gene is TRBJ2-7, the V gene TRBV9; 7 bases map to TRBD1. Germline V gene lookup returns CDR1 SGDLS and CDR2 YYNGEE. This CDR3 is 15 amino acids long. V trimming: 0 bases; J trimming: 3 bases; junction bases outside the gene matches: 6. The chain's CDR3 is CASSVGSAGGYEQYF. CDR3 DNA: TGTGCCAGCAGCGTAGGCAGCGCAGGGGGCTACGAGCAGTACTTC.

V and J are TRBV27 and TRBJ2-3; D perhaps matches TRBD1 (6 bases). Trimming pared 5 bases from V and 2 bases from J, leaving 20 bases between. The CDR3 loop spans 17 amino acids. The germline CDR1 and CDR2 sequences are MNHEY and SMNVEV (reference sequence). This CDR3 is CASSTSWDTLSTDTQYF. The CDR3, as DNA: TGTGCCAGCAGTACCTCCTGGGACACTCTATCCACAGATACGCAGTATTTT.